This TCR beta chain was documented in a study of response to subunit inactivated influenza vaccine. Study outcomes and limitations: The authors put forward the suggestion that each seasonal influenza vaccination may bring in only a limited number of new T cells.

Note on this clonotype: What it binds is unknown.

TCRdb independently ran MiXCR on the RT-PCR reads; one entry per CDR3 protein. The sample yields approximately 700,000 distinct CDR3 sequences, roughly 13% seen once. This CDR3 is built from 17 residues. Germline values: CDR1 LNHDA, CDR2 SQIVND (reference sequence). V gave up 7 bases and J gave up 1 base, with 23 bases separating them. The chain employs TRBV19 and TRBJ2-7, with D unresolved. This sample comprised PBMCs from blood, obtained roughly 15 days before vaccination. The sequence derives from a man aged 45-65 years who received an inactivated influenza vaccine. The DNA for the CDR3 is TGTGCCAGTAACCCACGACGAGCGAGGAGCAAATCCTACGAGCAGTACTTC. Translating it yields CASNPRRARSKSYEQYF.